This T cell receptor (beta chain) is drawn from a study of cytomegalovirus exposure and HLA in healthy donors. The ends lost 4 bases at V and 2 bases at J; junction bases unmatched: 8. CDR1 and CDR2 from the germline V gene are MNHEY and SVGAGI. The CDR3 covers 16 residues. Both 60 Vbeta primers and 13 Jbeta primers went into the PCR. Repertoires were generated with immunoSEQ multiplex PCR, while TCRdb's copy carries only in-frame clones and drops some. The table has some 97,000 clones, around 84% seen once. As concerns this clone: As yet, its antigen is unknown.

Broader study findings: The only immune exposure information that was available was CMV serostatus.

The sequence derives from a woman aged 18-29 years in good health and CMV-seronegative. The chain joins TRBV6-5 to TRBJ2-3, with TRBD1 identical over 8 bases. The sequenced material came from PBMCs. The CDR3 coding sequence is TGTGCCAGCAGTTCCTCGTCGGACAGGGTCACAGATACGCAGTATTTT. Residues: CASSSSSDRVTDTQYF.